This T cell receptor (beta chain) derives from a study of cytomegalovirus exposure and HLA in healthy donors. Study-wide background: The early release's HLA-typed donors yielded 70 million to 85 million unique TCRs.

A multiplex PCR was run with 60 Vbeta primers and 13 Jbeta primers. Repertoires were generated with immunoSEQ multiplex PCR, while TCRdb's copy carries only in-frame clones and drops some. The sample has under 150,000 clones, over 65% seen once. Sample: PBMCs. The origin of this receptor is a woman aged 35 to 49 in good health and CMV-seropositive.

CDR3 residues: CATFPHGNTEAFF. In DNA form, the CDR3 reads TGTGCCACCTTCCCGCACGGGAACACTGAAGCTTTCTTT. The gene calls are TRBV6-5 and TRBJ1-1; no clear D gene. This CDR3 region has 13 residues. The V gene lost 10 bases and the J gene lost 1 base, with 13 bases spanning the gap. Germline V CDR1 and CDR2: MNHEY, SVGAGI.